These 13 T cell receptor beta chains share one sample of origin, sequenced in a study of response to subunit inactivated influenza vaccine. Using its own MiXCR run on the RT-PCR reads, TCRdb lists one record per CDR3 protein. This table holds 860,000 or so distinct CDR3 sequences, 21% found once. The sample consisted of PBMCs from blood, taken roughly 5 days after vaccination. These receptors came from a man aged 45 to 65 who received an inactivated influenza vaccine.

This clonotype was seen more than once but under ten times. The CDR3 coding sequence is TGTGCCAGCAGCCAAGAGCATGGCCTAGCAATCACCGGGGAGCTGTTTTTT. This encodes CASSQEHGLAITGELFF. This chain connects TRBV4-2 to TRBJ2-2; tentatively, D is TRBD2 (5 bases). Germline V lookup: CDR1 LGHNA, CDR2 YNFKEQ. The CDR3 has 17 amino acids. Deletions cut 0 bases from V and 4 bases from J, with 15 bases between.

The chain joins TRBV7-2 to TRBJ2-1; 8 bases agree with TRBD1. The germline V gene has CDR1 SGHTA and CDR2 FQGNSA. V lost 2 bases, J lost 7 bases, and 4 bases stayed unmatched. The CDR3 contains 14 residues. CDR3 loop: CASSLLRTGNEQFF. CDR3 nucleotides: TGTGCCAGCAGCTTATTACGGACAGGGAATGAGCAGTTCTTC.

This CDR3 reads CATSRDRGVPSYNEQFF. CDR3 coding DNA: TGTGCCACCAGCAGAGATCGAGGGGTGCCTTCCTACAATGAGCAGTTCTTC. The chain employs TRBV15 and TRBJ2-1, with D perhaps given as TRBD1 or TRBD2 (5 bases each). Germline-derived CDR1 and CDR2 are LNHNV and YYDKDF (reference sequence). V lost 0 bases and J lost 1, with 13 bases in between. The CDR3 has 17 amino acids.

The chain is built from TRBV5-1 and TRBJ2-4, with D perhaps TRBD1 or TRBD2 (7 bases each). The CDR3 is 14 amino acids. The V gene lost 5 bases and the J gene lost 6 bases, with 15 bases spanning the gap. CDR1 is SGHRS, CDR2 YFSETQ, per germline. CDR3 sequence: CASSFAGGGNIQYF. The CDR3 bases are TGCGCCAGCAGTTTTGCAGGGGGGGGAAACATTCAGTACTTC.

This clonotype was observed a few times. The chain employs TRBV6-2 or TRBV6-3 and TRBJ2-3; 10 nucleotides agree with TRBD1. Germline CDR1 MNHEY, CDR2 SVGEGT. V shed 2 bases and J 3 bases; nucleotides not matched to a gene: 11. The CDR3 totals 18 residues. CDR3 nucleotides: TGTGCCAGCAGTTACAGCCCGGACAGGGGGTCTATTACAGATACGCAGTATTTT. This gives the protein CASSYSPDRGSITDTQYF.

This clonotype was detected only a few times. The V call is TRBV20-1, the J call TRBJ2-5; weak D call: TRBD1 (6 bases). The germline V and J ends were trimmed by 0 bases and 9 bases, with 20 bases remaining between them. The germline gives CDR1 DFQATT, CDR2 SNEGSKA (reference sequence). CDR3 length equals 15 residues. The CDR3 DNA reads as TGCAGTGCTAGAGATGGGAAAGAGACAGGCCGGGCCCAGTACTTC. This translates into CSARDGKETGRAQYF.

This clonotype appeared a few times. CDR3 loop: CAWSRPLETQYF. CDR3 DNA: TGTGCCTGGAGTCGGCCCCTGGAGACCCAGTACTTC. The chain combines TRBV30 with TRBJ2-5; D is unresolved. The CDR3 loop spans 12 amino acids. Germline V gene lookup returns CDR1 GTSNPN and CDR2 SVGIG (reference sequence). V lost 2 bases and J lost 5, with 9 bases in between. The whole variable domain, remainder taken from reference TRBV30 and TRBJ2-5, is SQTIHQWPATLVQPVGSPLSLECTVEGTSNPNLYWYRQAAGRGLQLLFYSVGIGQISSEVPQNLSASRPQDRQFILSSKKLLLSDSGFYLCAWSRPLETQYFGPGTRLLVL.

This clonotype occurred a few times. The chain recombines TRBV9 with TRBJ2-3, with D maybe TRBD1 (6 bases). CDR3 length: 16 amino acids. The ends were cut back, 3 bases at V and 2 bases at J, with 16 bases in the middle. Germline lookup yields CDR1 SGDLS and CDR2 YYNGEE. The DNA of the CDR3 is TGTGCCAGCAGCGAGGGGTCAGGGGCCTACACAGATACGCAGTATTTT. Translated: CASSEGSGAYTDTQYF. Filled out from reference TRBV9 and TRBJ2-3, the complete variable domain reads DSGVTQTPKHLITATGQRVTLRCSPRSGDLSVYWYQQSLDQGLQFLIQYYNGEERAKGNILERFSAQQFPDLHSELNLSSLELGDSALYFCASSEGSGAYTDTQYFGPGTRLTVL.

This sequence joins TRBV12-5 and TRBJ2-3; 8 bases match TRBD2. The CDR3 is made up of 15 amino acids. Unmatched junction bases numbered 8, after V lost 5 bases and J lost 4 bases. The germline V gene has CDR1 LGHNT and CDR2 FRNRAP. This chain's CDR3 is CASGESIAGPDTQYF. The CDR3 bases are TGTGCTAGTGGTGAATCTATAGCGGGGCCAGATACGCAGTATTTT.

This clonotype was seen at least ten times. The gene calls are TRBV10-3 and TRBJ2-1; D call uncertain. The V end was cut by 0 bases, the J end by 9 bases, with 6 bases between. This CDR3 comprises 12 residues. Germline CDR1 ENHRY, CDR2 SYGVKD. This chain's CDR3 is CAISESAVEQFF. The CDR3 coding sequence is TGTGCCATCAGTGAGTCGGCAGTTGAGCAGTTCTTC.

The rearrangement joins TRBV18 to TRBJ2-7; TRBD1 or TRBD2 may be the D gene (5 bases each). Germline CDR1 reads KGHSH; CDR2 reads LQKENI. The CDR3 runs to 13 residues. Trimming left V 3 bases short and J 5 bases short, with 11 bases between. DNA of the CDR3: TGTGCCAGCTCACCGGGACGGAGAGACGAGCAGTACTTC. It codes for CASSPGRRDEQYF.

This clonotype was detected only a few times. The chain employs TRBV4-2 and TRBJ2-7; TRBD2 aligns across 7 bases. J gave up 0 bases and V 3 bases, and 2 bases lay outside the gene matches. Germline CDR1 reads LGHNA; CDR2 reads YNFKEQ. The CDR3 totals 14 residues. CDR3 residues: CASSQGLLSYEQYF. CDR3 bases: TGTGCCAGCAGCCAGGGACTACTCTCCTACGAGCAGTACTTC.

This clonotype was counted a few times. This chain joins TRBV6-1 and TRBJ2-7, with D maybe TRBD1 (5 bases). There are 12 residues in the CDR3. From germline, CDR1 is MNHNS and CDR2 SASEGT. V gave up 7 bases and J gave up 5 bases, with 12 bases separating them. The CDR3 reads CASNPGPHEQYF. CDR3 nucleotides: TGTGCCAGCAATCCAGGGCCCCACGAGCAGTACTTC.